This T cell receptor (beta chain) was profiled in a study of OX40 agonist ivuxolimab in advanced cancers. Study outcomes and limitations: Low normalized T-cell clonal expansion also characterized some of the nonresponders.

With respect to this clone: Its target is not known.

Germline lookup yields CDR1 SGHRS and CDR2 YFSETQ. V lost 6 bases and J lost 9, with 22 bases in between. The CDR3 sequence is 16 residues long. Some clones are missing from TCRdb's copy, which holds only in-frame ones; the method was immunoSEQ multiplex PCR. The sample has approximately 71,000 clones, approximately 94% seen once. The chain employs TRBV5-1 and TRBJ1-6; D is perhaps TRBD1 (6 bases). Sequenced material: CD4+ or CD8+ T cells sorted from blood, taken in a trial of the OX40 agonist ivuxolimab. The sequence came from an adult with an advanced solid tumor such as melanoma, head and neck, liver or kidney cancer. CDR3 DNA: TGCGCCAGCACCCCCCATCCCGGACAGTACGTTTCACCCCTCCACTTT. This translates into CASTPHPGQYVSPLHF.